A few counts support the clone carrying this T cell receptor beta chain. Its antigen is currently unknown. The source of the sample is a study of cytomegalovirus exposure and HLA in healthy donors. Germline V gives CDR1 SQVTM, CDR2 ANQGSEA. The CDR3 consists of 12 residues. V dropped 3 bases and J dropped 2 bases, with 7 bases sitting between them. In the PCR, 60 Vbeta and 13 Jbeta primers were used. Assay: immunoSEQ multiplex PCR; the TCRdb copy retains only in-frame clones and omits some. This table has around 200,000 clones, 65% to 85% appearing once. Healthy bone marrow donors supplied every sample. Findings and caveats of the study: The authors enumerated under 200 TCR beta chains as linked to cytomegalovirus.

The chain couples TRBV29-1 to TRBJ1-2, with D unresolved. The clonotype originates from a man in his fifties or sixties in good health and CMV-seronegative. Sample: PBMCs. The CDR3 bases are TGCAGCGTTGAGGAGCAGAACTATGGCTACACCTTC. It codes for CSVEEQNYGYTF.